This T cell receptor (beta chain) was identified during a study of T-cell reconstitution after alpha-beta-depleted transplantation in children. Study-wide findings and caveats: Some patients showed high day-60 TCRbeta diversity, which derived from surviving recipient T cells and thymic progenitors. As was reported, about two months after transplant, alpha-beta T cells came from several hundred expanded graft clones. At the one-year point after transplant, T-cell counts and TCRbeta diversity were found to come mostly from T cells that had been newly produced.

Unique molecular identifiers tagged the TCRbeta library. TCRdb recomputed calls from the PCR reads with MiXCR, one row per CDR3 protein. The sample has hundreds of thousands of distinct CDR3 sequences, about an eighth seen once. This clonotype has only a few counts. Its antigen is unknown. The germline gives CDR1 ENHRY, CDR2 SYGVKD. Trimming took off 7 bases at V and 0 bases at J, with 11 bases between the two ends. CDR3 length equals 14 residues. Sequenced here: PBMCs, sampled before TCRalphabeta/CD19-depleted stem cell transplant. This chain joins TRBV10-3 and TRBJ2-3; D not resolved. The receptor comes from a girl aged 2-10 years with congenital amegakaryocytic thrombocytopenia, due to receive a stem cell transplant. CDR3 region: CAIKAALSTDTQYF. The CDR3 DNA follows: TGTGCCATCAAGGCAGCACTTAGCACAGATACGCAGTATTTT.